The 2 T cell receptor beta chains in this list originate from one sample, sequenced in a study of T cell repertoires in ileal Crohn's disease. Here immunoSEQ multiplex PCR was the method, and the copy in TCRdb shows in-frame clones only, minus some. Of about 5,000 clones listed, around 84% were seen once; the top ten hold 9.5% to 15%. Sequencing was carried out using ileal tissue. Receptors were obtained from an adult with Crohn's disease.

The chain has TRBV6-6 and TRBJ2-5, with 7 bases that match TRBD1. The CDR3 consists of 13 residues. The trim removed 6 bases at V and 3 bases at J, leaving 4 bases unmatched. Germline V lookup: CDR1 MNHNY, CDR2 SVGAGI (reference sequence). CDR3 sequence reads: CASRSTGEETQYF. CDR3 DNA sequence: TGTGCCAGCAGGTCCACAGGGGAAGAGACCCAGTACTTC.

This clone has only a few counts. This rearrangement joins TRBV2 to TRBJ1-2, with TRBD1 matching over 8 bases. Germline loops: CDR1 SNHLY, CDR2 FYNNEI. V was pared by 6 bases and J by 7 bases, with 10 bases of the junction left unmatched. The CDR3 is 14 residues long. CDR3 DNA: TGTGCCAGCAGCGATCAGGGGGCTACAAGTGGCTACACCTTC. It encodes CASSDQGATSGYTF.